This TCR beta chain is drawn from a study of regulatory T cells in long-lasting Graves disease. This CDR3 contains 14 residues. With V trimmed by 2 bases and J by 5 bases, 5 bases remained unmatched. Germline CDR1 is SEHNR and CDR2 is FQNEAQ (reference sequence). The sample's time point: newly diagnosed GD, antithyroid drugs for less than 3 months. RNA isolated from PBMCs was used to make the TCR library. Libraries of TCR beta came from iRepertoire HTBI primers plus Arm-PCR of CDR3 regions. From the multiplex PCR reads, TCRdb called clonotypes with MiXCR, one entry per CDR3 protein. The top ten hold about 10% of the sample, which has 350,000 to 500,000 distinct CDR3 sequences, about 15% seen once. Ten or more counts support this clonotype. The data were also submitted as part of a second study, on T cells in Graves' hyperthyroidism and ophthalmopathy.

Sequences were derived from peripheral blood mononuclear cells (PBMCs), sampled at new diagnosis, from a patient treated with antithyroid drugs. The V call is TRBV7-9, the J call TRBJ2-7; TRBD1 matches 8 bases. This TCR was sampled from a woman under 40 with Graves disease. The CDR3 DNA is TGTGCCAGCAGCTTACCCTGGACAGGGAACGAGCAGTACTTC. It translates to CASSLPWTGNEQYF.